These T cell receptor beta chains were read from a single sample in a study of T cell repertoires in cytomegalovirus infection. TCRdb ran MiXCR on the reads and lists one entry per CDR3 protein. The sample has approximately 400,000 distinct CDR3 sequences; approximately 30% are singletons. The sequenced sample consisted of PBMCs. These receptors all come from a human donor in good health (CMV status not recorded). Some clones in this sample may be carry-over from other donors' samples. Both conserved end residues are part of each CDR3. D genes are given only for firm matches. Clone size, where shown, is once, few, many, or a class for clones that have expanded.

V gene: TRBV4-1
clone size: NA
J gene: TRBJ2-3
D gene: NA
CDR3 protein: CASSYAPADTQYF
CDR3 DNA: TGCGCCAGCAGCTACGCCCCCGCCGATACGCAGTATTTT

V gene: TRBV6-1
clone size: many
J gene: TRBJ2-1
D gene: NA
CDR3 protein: CASSEASFGGEQFF
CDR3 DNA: TGTGCCAGCAGTGAAGCAAGCTTCGGGGGAGAGCAGTTCTTC

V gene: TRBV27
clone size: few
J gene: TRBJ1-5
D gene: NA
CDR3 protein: CASSPRRSNQPQHF
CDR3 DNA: TGTGCCAGCAGTCCGCGACGGAGCAACCAGCCCCAGCATTTT

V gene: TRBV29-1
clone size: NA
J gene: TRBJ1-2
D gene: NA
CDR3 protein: CSVEERAAGYTF
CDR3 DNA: TGCAGCGTTGAAGAAAGAGCAGCGGGCTACACCTTC

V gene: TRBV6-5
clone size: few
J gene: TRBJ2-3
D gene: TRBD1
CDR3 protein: CASSKDRGIVDTQYF
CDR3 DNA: TGTGCCAGCAGTAAGGACAGGGGTATAGTAGATACGCAGTATTTT

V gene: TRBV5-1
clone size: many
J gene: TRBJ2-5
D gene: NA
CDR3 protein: CASSLGPAGRETQYF
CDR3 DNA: TGCGCCAGCAGCTTAGGCCCAGCGGGTCGGGAGACCCAGTACTTC

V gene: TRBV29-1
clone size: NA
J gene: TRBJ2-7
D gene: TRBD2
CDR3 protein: CSALLAGGSSLIPYEQYF
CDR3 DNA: TGCAGCGCCCTACTAGCGGGGGGTTCTTCCCTTATCCCGTACGAGCAGTACTTC

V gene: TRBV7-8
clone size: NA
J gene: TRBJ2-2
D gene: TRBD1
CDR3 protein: CASSGSGTGNTGELFF
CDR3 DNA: TGTGCCAGCAGCGGCTCCGGGACAGGGAACACCGGGGAGCTGTTTTTT

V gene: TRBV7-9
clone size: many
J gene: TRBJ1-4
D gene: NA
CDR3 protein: CASSLAKGDEVEKLFF
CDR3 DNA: TGTGCCAGCAGCTTAGCGAAGGGAGACGAGGTTGAAAAACTGTTTTTT

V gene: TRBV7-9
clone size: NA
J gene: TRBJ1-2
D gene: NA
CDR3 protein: CASSSTNYGYTF
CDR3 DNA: TGTGCCAGCAGCAGCACTAACTATGGCTACACCTTC

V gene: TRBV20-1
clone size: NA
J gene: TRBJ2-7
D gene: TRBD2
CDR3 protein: CSARALAGTTYEQYF
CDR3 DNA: TGCAGTGCTAGAGCCCTAGCGGGGACCACCTACGAGCAGTACTTC

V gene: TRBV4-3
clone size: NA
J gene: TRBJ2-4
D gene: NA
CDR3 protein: CASSQGQARGVAKNIQYF
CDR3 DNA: TGCGCCAGCAGCCAAGGGCAAGCTCGAGGGGTAGCCAAAAACATTCAGTACTTC

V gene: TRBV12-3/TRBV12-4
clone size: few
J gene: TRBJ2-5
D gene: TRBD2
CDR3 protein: CASGTILGGTQYF
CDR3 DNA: TGTGCCAGTGGGACTATCCTAGGAGGGACCCAGTACTTC

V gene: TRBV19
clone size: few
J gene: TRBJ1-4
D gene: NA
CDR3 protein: CASTQTGTTNEKLFF
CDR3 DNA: TGTGCCAGTACCCAGACAGGAACAACTAATGAAAAACTGTTTTTT

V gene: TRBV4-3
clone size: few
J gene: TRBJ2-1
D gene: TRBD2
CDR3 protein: CASSPMHAKGVAGGPGYNEQFF
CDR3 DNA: TGCGCCAGCAGCCCCATGCACGCGAAGGGGGTAGCGGGGGGGCCAGGGTACAATGAGCAGTTCTTC

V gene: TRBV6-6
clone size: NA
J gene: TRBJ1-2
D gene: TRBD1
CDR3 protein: CASSYSQGRDGYTF
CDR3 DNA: TGTGCAAGCAGTTACTCACAGGGGCGCGATGGCTACACCTTC

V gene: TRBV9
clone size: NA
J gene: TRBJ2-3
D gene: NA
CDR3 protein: CASSVGGTSDTQYF
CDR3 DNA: TGTGCCAGCAGCGTAGGGGGGACATCAGATACGCAGTATTTT

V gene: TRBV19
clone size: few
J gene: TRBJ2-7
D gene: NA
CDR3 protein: CASSMPGITYEQYF
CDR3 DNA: TGTGCCAGTAGTATGCCCGGGATCACCTACGAGCAGTACTTC

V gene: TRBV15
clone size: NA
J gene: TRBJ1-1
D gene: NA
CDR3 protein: CATSVYVQGDTEAFF
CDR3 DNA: TGTGCCACCAGCGTCTATGTCCAGGGAGACACTGAAGCTTTCTTT

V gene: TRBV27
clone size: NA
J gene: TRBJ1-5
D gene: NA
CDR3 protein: CATAKRTDSNQPQHF
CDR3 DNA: TGTGCCACCGCGAAAAGGACGGATAGCAATCAGCCCCAGCATTTT

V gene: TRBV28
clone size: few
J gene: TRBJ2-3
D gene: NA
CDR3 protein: CASLGRGLRTDTQYF
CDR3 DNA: TGTGCCAGCCTAGGGCGGGGCCTCCGCACAGATACGCAGTATTTT

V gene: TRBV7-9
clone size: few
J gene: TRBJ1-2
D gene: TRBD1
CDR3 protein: CASSTTGQGLRSGNYGYTF
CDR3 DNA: TGTGCCAGCAGCACGACGGGACAGGGTTTACGGTCCGGTAACTATGGCTACACCTTC

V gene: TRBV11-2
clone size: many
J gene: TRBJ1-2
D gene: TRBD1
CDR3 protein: CASSLAQDRFAYGYTF
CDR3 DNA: TGTGCCAGCAGCTTAGCCCAGGACAGGTTTGCCTATGGCTACACCTTC

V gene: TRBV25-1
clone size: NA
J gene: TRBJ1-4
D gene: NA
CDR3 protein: CASRKTATNEKLFF
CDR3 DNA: TGTGCCAGCAGAAAGACAGCAACTAATGAAAAACTGTTTTTT

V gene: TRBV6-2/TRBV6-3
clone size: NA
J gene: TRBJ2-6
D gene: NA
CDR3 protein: CASSLFFGSGANVLTF
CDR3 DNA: TGTGCCAGCAGTTTATTTTTCGGCTCTGGGGCCAACGTCCTGACTTTC

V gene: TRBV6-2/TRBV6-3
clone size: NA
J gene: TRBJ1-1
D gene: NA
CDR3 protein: CASSLRLRGLRLNTEAFF
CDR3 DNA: TGTGCCAGCAGTTTGAGACTCAGGGGTTTAAGATTGAACACTGAAGCTTTCTTT

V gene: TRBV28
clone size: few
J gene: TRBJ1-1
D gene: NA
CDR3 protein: CASSLPPAMNTEAFF
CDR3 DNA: TGTGCCAGCAGTTTACCTCCAGCGATGAACACTGAAGCTTTCTTT

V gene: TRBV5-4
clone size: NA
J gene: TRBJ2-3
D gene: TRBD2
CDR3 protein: CASSTGLSGGNTQYF
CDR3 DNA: TGTGCCAGCAGCACAGGACTATCGGGGGGTAATACGCAGTATTTT

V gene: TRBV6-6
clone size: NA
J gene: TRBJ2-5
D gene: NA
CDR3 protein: CASSEDDAETQYF
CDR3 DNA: TGTGCCAGCAGTGAGGATGATGCGGAGACCCAGTACTTC

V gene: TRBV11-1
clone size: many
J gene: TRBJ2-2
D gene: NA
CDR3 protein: CASSAPYRGNTGELFF
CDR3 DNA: TGTGCCAGCAGCGCCCCTTACCGGGGGAACACCGGGGAGCTGTTTTTT

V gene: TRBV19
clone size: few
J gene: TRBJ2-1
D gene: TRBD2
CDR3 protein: CASSIGGGRYSYNEQFF
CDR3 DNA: TGTGCCAGTAGTATTGGCGGGGGGCGTTACTCCTACAATGAGCAGTTCTTC

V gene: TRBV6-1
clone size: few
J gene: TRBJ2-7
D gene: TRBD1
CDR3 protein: CASSDSTGGLYEQYF
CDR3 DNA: TGTGCCAGCAGTGACTCTACAGGGGGCCTCTACGAGCAGTACTTC

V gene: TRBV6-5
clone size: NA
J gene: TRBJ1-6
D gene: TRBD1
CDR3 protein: CASSYPGQGKALHF
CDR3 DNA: TGTGCCAGCAGTTACCCTGGACAGGGAAAGGCCCTCCACTTT

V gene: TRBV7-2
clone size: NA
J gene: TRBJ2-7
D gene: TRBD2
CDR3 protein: CASSPRTSGPHEQYF
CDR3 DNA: TGTGCCAGCAGTCCCAGGACTAGCGGTCCTCACGAGCAGTACTTC

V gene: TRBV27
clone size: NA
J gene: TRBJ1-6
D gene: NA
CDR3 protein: CASSFEGQNSPLHF
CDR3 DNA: TGTGCCAGCAGTTTTGAGGGGCAGAATTCACCCCTCCACTTT

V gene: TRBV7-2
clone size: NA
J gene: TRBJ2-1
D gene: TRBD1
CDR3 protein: CASLSDRVHNEQFF
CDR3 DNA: TGTGCCAGCCTCTCCGACAGGGTCCACAATGAGCAGTTCTTC

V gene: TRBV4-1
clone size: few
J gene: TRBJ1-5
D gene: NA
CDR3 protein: CASSQVFRVTNQPQHF
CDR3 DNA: TGCGCCAGCAGCCAAGTTTTTAGGGTTACGAATCAGCCCCAGCATTTT

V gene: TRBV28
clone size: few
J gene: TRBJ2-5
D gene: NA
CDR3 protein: CASSYLGETQYF
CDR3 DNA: TGTGCCAGCAGTTATCTTGGGGAGACCCAGTACTTC

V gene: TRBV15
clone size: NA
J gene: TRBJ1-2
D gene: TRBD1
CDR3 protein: CATSSHRQGEGYTF
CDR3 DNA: TGTGCCACCAGCAGCCATCGACAGGGTGAGGGCTACACCTTC

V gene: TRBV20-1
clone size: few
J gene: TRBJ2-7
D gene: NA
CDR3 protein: CSAEIPVQDIYEQYF
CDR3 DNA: TGCAGTGCTGAGATTCCGGTACAGGACATCTACGAGCAGTACTTC

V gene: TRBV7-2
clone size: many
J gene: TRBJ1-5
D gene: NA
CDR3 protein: CASSLGSGGSQPQHF
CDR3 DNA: TGTGCCAGCAGCTTAGGGTCTGGGGGGAGTCAGCCCCAGCATTTT

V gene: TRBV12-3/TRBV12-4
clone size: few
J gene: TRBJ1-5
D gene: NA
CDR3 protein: CASSLVSGESPQHF
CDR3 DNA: TGTGCCAGCAGTTTAGTGTCAGGGGAATCGCCCCAGCATTTT

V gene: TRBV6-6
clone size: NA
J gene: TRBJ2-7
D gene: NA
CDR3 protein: CASSSPSQGLYEQYF
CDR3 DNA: TGTGCCAGCAGTTCCCCCTCTCAGGGACTCTACGAGCAGTACTTC

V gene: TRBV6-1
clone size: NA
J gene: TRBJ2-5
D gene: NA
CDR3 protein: CASGAGAQETQYF
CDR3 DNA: TGTGCCAGCGGGGCGGGGGCGCAAGAGACCCAGTACTTC

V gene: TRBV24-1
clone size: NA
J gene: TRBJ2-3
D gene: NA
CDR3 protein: CATSDLDNRAQYF
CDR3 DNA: TGTGCCACCAGTGATCTAGACAACAGGGCACAGTATTTT

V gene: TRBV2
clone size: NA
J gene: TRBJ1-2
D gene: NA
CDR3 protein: CASAGGPGGYTF
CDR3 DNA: TGTGCCAGCGCCGGGGGGCCAGGTGGCTACACCTTC